The present T cell receptor (beta chain) was sequenced within a study of early T cells in non-severe SARS-CoV-2 infection. About the study: Sequencing of bulk RNA from unsorted whole blood was done, without chain pairing. Study outcomes and limitations: Sequences matched to VDJdb favored anti-spike CD8 responses, while private and CD4 specificities were missed.

Unique molecular identifiers were added to individual cDNA molecules. TCRdb redid the calling of the 5' RACE reads with MiXCR, one entry per CDR3 protein. The data contain under 35,000 distinct CDR3 sequences, roughly 4.8% of them singletons. The germline V and J ends were trimmed by 1 base and 3 bases, with 6 bases remaining between them. This CDR3 has 13 residues. CDR1 and CDR2 (germline): LNHNV, YYDKDF (reference sequence). This clonotype occurred a few times. Its antigen is still unknown. V is TRBV15 and J is TRBJ2-5; D is unresolved. The source is an adult who was a healthcare worker with PCR-confirmed SARS-CoV-2 infection or an uninfected control (not recorded which). Sequenced sample: whole blood. CDR3 sequence reads: CATSRGWEETQYF. The CDR3 nucleotides read TGTGCCACCAGCAGAGGCTGGGAAGAGACCCAGTACTTC. Full variable domain (rest looked up from reference TRBV15 and TRBJ2-5): DAMVIQNPRYQVTQFGKPVTLSCSQTLNHNVMYWYQQKSSQAPKLLFHYYDKDFNNEADTPDNFQSRRPNTSFCFLDIRSPGLGDTAMYLCATSRGWEETQYFGPGTRLLVL.